This entry lists 24 T cell receptor beta chains sequenced from one sample in a study of blood T cell repertoires in COVID-19. TCRdb's copy holds only in-frame clones and misses some; the assay was immunoSEQ multiplex PCR. The repertoire includes approximately 180,000 clones, 70% to 85% of them detected once, and approximately 15% sits in the top ten. Sequences were obtained from PBMCs or T cells enriched from blood (not recorded which). These receptors came from a woman in her 50s who had recovered from COVID-19.

V and J are TRBV9 and TRBJ2-7; D is ambiguous. Per the germline V gene, CDR1 is SGDLS and CDR2 is YYNGEE. V lost 3 bases and J lost 7, with 14 bases in between. CDR3 length: 13 residues. The CDR3 reads CASSETSFGEQYF. DNA for the CDR3: TGTGCCAGCAGCGAGACTTCCTTCGGGGAGCAGTACTTC.

The rearrangement joins TRBV3-1 (or the pseudogene TRBV3-2) to TRBJ1-4; unclear D gene. Germline assignment: CDR1 LGHDT and CDR2 YNNKEL (reference sequence). Trimming removed 3 bases at V and 7 bases at J, with 9 bases between. This CDR3 contains 13 residues. In DNA, the CDR3 is TGTGCCAGCAGCCAGATGGGAGGTGAAAAACTGTTTTTT. It translates to CASSQMGGEKLFF.

The chain carries TRBV11-3 and TRBJ1-6, with D possibly being TRBD1 (5 bases). The CDR3 consists of 13 residues. CDR1 and CDR2 from the germline V gene are SGHNT and YENEEA. V lost 1 base, J lost 10 bases, and 8 bases lay in between. DNA for the CDR3: TGTGCCAGCAGCTTAGGGGGGGGATCACCCCTCCACTTT. Translation gives CASSLGGGSPLHF.

The chain employs TRBV7-9 and TRBJ1-2; D is perhaps TRBD1 (6 bases). V was trimmed by 5 bases and J by 4 bases, leaving 14 bases between them. Looked up from germline, CDR1 is SEHNR and CDR2 is FQNEAQ (reference sequence). The CDR3 length is 14 residues. CDR3 sequence: CASSPRTVPYGYTF. The CDR3, as DNA: TGTGCCAGCAGCCCTCGGACAGTCCCCTATGGCTACACCTTC.

J is TRBJ1-3 and V is TRBV30; no clear D. The CDR3 sequence is 14 residues long. Trimming stripped 0 bases from V and 4 bases from J, with 10 bases between. Germline CDR1 is GTSNPN and CDR2 is SVGIG (reference sequence). The CDR3 bases are TGTGCCTGGAGTGTACCGGGAGCCGGAAACACCATATATTTT. Its translation: CAWSVPGAGNTIYF. The complete variable domain, with remaining parts taken from reference TRBV30 and TRBJ1-3, reads SQTIHQWPATLVQPVGSPLSLECTVEGTSNPNLYWYRQAAGRGLQLLFYSVGIGQISSEVPQNLSASRPQDRQFILSSKKLLLSDSGFYLCAWSVPGAGNTIYFGEGSWLTVV.

The rearrangement links TRBV5-1 to TRBJ2-3; 8 nucleotides agree with TRBD2. Trimming at V came to 4 bases and at J to 7 bases, leaving 8 bases not matched to a gene. CDR1 and CDR2 (germline): SGHRS, YFSETQ. CDR3 length: 14 amino acids. CDR3 in amino acids: CASSHTSGGNTQYF. CDR3 coding DNA: TGCGCCAGCAGCCACACTAGCGGAGGGAATACGCAGTATTTT.

V usage is TRBV4-3 and J usage is TRBJ2-1; a possible D gene is TRBD2 (5 bases). The CDR3 loop spans 16 amino acids. V lost 0 bases to trimming and J lost 4 bases, with 13 bases between them. CDR1 and CDR2 (germline): LGHNA, YSLEER. CDR3 sequence (DNA): TGCGCCAGCAGCCAAGAGAGCGGCAGTGGGTACAATGAGCAGTTCTTC. This sequence encodes CASSQESGSGYNEQFF.

Only a few counts were recorded for this clone. The chain carries TRBV7-9 and TRBJ2-1; 10 bases match TRBD2. In germline, CDR1 is SEHNR, CDR2 FQNEAQ (reference sequence). The CDR3 has 15 amino acids. V lost 4 bases to trimming and J lost 9 bases; unmatched junction nucleotides: 9. DNA of the CDR3: TGTGCCAGCAGCTCAACTAGCGGGAAAAAACTTGAGCAGTTCTTC. Translating gives CASSSTSGKKLEQFF.

The chain combines TRBV7-2 with TRBJ2-1; 7 bases are a match to TRBD1. The CDR3 consists of 13 residues. V lost 7 bases and J lost 7; bases outside the gene matches: 7. The germline V gene encodes CDR1 SGHTA and CDR2 FQGNSA. The CDR3 coding sequence is TGTGCCAGCACCAGACAGGGTTGGAATGAGCAGTTCTTC. This translates into CASTRQGWNEQFF.

The chain combines TRBV29-1 with TRBJ2-7; 7 bases match TRBD1. J gave up 2 bases and V 5 bases, and 9 bases lay outside the gene matches. The CDR3 is made up of 14 amino acids. Germline values: CDR1 SQVTM, CDR2 ANQGSEA. CDR3 bases: TGCAGCGTTCGCCTCCGGGACAGTGCCTACGAGCAGTACTTC. This sequence encodes CSVRLRDSAYEQYF.

The gene calls are TRBV5-1 and TRBJ2-7; TRBD1 is a possible D gene (7 bases). The length of the CDR3 is 14 residues. Germline loops: CDR1 SGHRS, CDR2 YFSETQ. V was clipped by 7 bases and J by 1 base, with 15 bases between them. In DNA, the CDR3 is TGCGCCAGCTCGGCACAGGGGAGGTCCTACGAGCAGTACTTC. It encodes CASSAQGRSYEQYF.

This sequence joins TRBV12-3 or TRBV12-4 and TRBJ1-1; TRBD1 matches at 8 bases. V shed 4 bases and J 11 bases; nucleotides not matched to a gene: 6. The CDR3 sequence is 12 residues long. CDR3 sequence (DNA): TGTGCCAGCAGTTCTAGACAGGGGATGGCTTTCTTT. Translated: CASSSRQGMAFF.

V usage is TRBV19 and J usage is TRBJ1-2, with D perhaps TRBD1 (5 bases). The V gene's germline CDR1 is LNHDA and CDR2 SQIVND (reference sequence). This CDR3 has 14 residues. With 9 bases removed from V and 4 bases from J, the gap between germline ends came to 18 bases. CDR3 DNA sequence: TGTGCCAGCACCCTGGACAAGACTCGCTATGGCTACACCTTC. This encodes CASTLDKTRYGYTF.

The chain uses TRBV6-5 and TRBJ1-1; D gene ambiguous. The V gene lost 4 bases and the J gene lost 4 bases, with 13 bases spanning the gap. The CDR3 contains 14 residues. The V gene's germline CDR1 is MNHEY and CDR2 SVGAGI. CDR3 protein: CASSSPKGGTEAFF. The CDR3 region has the DNA TGTGCCAGCAGTTCCCCCAAAGGAGGCACTGAAGCTTTCTTT.

This rearrangement joins TRBV11-2 to TRBJ2-7; 7 bases align to TRBD2. With V trimmed by 8 bases and J by 3 bases, 10 bases remained unmatched. The germline V gene has CDR1 SGHAT and CDR2 FQNNGV. The CDR3 consists of 14 residues. DNA of the CDR3: TGTGCCAGCTCCCCCCTGCGGGGGAACTACGAGCAGTACTTC. Translating gives CASSPLRGNYEQYF. Looking up the rest from reference TRBV11-2 and TRBJ2-7 gives the full variable domain: EAGVAQSPRYKIIEKRQSVAFWCNPISGHATLYWYQQILGQGPKLLIQFQNNGVVDDSQLPKDRFSAERLKGVDSTLKIQPAKLEDSAVYLCASSPLRGNYEQYFGPGTRLTVT.

The chain links TRBV7-9 to TRBJ1-4; 10 nucleotides line up with TRBD1. The CDR3 is 15 residues long. The germline gives CDR1 SEHNR, CDR2 FQNEAQ (reference sequence). J lost 6 bases, V lost 5 bases, and 6 bases had no gene match. The CDR3: CASSLWTGGDEKLFF. The CDR3 nucleotides read TGTGCCAGCAGCCTGTGGACAGGGGGTGATGAAAAACTGTTTTTT. The full variable domain, completed using reference TRBV7-9 and TRBJ1-4, is DTGVSQNPRHKITKRGQNVTFRCDPISEHNRLYWYRQTLGQGPEFLTYFQNEAQLEKSRLLSDRFSAERPKGSFSTLEIQRTEQGDSAMYLCASSLWTGGDEKLFFGSGTQLSVL.

The chain couples TRBV7-9 to TRBJ2-1, with 10 bases matching TRBD2. The J segment lost 4 bases and the V segment lost 7 bases, leaving 4 bases of the junction unmatched. The CDR3 totals 14 residues. From germline, CDR1 is SEHNR and CDR2 FQNEAQ (reference sequence). DNA for the CDR3: TGTGCCAGCACCAAGCGGGAGGGTTACAATGAGCAGTTCTTC. Its translation is CASTKREGYNEQFF.

The chain carries TRBV2 and TRBJ1-2; the D gene is possibly TRBD1 (5 bases). This CDR3 comprises 14 residues. The V gene lost 6 bases and the J gene lost 3 bases, with 14 bases spanning the gap. CDR1 is SNHLY, CDR2 FYNNEI, per germline. The CDR3 DNA is TGTGCCAGCAGCCTTACACAGGCCCACTATGGCTACACCTTC. This sequence encodes CASSLTQAHYGYTF. Filled out from reference TRBV2 and TRBJ1-2, the complete variable domain reads EPEVTQTPSHQVTQMGQEVILRCVPISNHLYFYWYRQILGQKVEFLVSFYNNEISEKSEIFDDQFSVERPDGSNFTLKIRSTKLEDSAMYFCASSLTQAHYGYTFGSGTRLTVV.

V is TRBV29-1 and J is TRBJ1-5; no reliable D call. The CDR3 has 12 amino acids. Germline loops: CDR1 SQVTM, CDR2 ANQGSEA. V lost 4 bases and J 6 bases, leaving 10 bases between the germline ends. The CDR3 bases are TGCAGCGTTGCGTTAGGAGGTCAGCCCCAGCATTTT. This codes for CSVALGGQPQHF.

The rearrangement links TRBV10-1 to TRBJ2-5, with TRBD1 as a possible D gene (5 bases). CDR1 WNHNN and CDR2 SYGVQD come from the germline V gene (reference sequence). The germline V and J ends were trimmed by 4 bases and 5 bases, with 8 bases remaining between them. The CDR3 length is 12 residues. CDR3 bases: TGCGCCAGCAGTGGACAGTCGGAGACCCAGTACTTC. Its translation is CASSGQSETQYF.

The V and J genes are TRBV5-4 and TRBJ2-3; D is possibly TRBD2 (6 bases). The V gene's germline CDR1 is SGHNT and CDR2 YYREEE (reference sequence). Trimming removed 2 bases at V and 0 bases at J, with 13 bases between. This CDR3 spans 16 amino acids. DNA for the CDR3: TGTGCCAGCAGCTTACTCACGGACTATAGCACAGATACGCAGTATTTT. Translation gives CASSLLTDYSTDTQYF.

The rearrangement joins TRBV4-2 to TRBJ2-5, with a weak D call TRBD1 (6 bases). CDR1 LGHNA and CDR2 YNFKEQ come from the germline V gene. CDR3 size: 17 residues. Trimming removed 0 bases at V and 4 bases at J, with 18 bases between. The CDR3 loop is CASSQEPLQTGRETQYF. The CDR3 DNA reads TGTGCCAGCAGCCAAGAACCCCTTCAGACAGGCCGAGAGACCCAGTACTTC.

J is TRBJ2-3 and V is TRBV9, with no clear D. Per germline, CDR1 SGDLS and CDR2 YYNGEE. The germline V and J ends were trimmed by 6 bases and 2 bases, with 4 bases remaining between them. This CDR3 has 11 amino acids. The CDR3: CASTNTDTQYF. The DNA for the CDR3 is TGTGCCAGCACCAACACAGATACGCAGTATTTT. The variable domain in full, with the rest retrieved from reference TRBV9 and TRBJ2-3, is DSGVTQTPKHLITATGQRVTLRCSPRSGDLSVYWYQQSLDQGLQFLIQYYNGEERAKGNILERFSAQQFPDLHSELNLSSLELGDSALYFCASTNTDTQYFGPGTRLTVL.

The table lists this clone with many counts. The J gene is TRBJ2-3, the V gene TRBV18; maybe TRBD1 (5 bases). The ends were cut back, 6 bases at V and 2 bases at J, with 15 bases in the middle. The CDR3 runs to 15 residues. Germline V lookup: CDR1 KGHSH, CDR2 LQKENI. CDR3 residues: CASSTMVTVTDTQYF. The CDR3 region has the DNA TGTGCCAGCTCTACAATGGTGACAGTCACAGATACGCAGTATTTT.